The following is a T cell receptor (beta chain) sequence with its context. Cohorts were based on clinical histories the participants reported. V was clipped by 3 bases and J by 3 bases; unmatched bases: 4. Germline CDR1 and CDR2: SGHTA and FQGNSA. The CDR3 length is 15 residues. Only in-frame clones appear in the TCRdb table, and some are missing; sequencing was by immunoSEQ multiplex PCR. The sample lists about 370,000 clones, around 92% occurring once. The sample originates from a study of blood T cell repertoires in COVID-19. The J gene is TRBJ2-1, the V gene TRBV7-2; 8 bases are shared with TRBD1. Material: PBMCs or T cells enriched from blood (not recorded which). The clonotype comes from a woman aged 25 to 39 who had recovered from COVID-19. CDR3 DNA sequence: TGTGCCAGCAGCTTCGACAGGGGTTACTACAATGAGCAGTTCTTC. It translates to CASSFDRGYYNEQFF.